This is a list of T cell receptor beta chains from one sample in a study of neoadjuvant anti-PD-1 for oral cavity cancer. The repertoire was sequenced with immunoSEQ multiplex PCR; TCRdb's copy has only in-frame clones and lacks some. The sample carries about 5,700 clones, 60% recorded once. The starting material was tumor tissue, obtained before nivolumab (anti-PD-1) treatment. The receptors were gathered from a person between 40 and 79 years old with oral cavity squamous cell carcinoma. The CDR3 runs from the conserved cysteine through the conserved F or W. A D gene is named only where the DNA matches it firmly. Rows give clone size only sometimes, using once, few, many, or a class for an expanded clone.

- | TRBJ1-3 | TRBV19 | - | CASSLQPWGNTIYF | TGTGCCAGTAGTCTACAGCCGTGGGGAAACACCATATATTTT
once | TRBJ2-6 | TRBV5-8 | - | CASSLGISGANVLTF | TGTGCCAGCAGCTTGGGAATCTCTGGGGCCAACGTCCTGACTTTC
- | TRBJ2-2 | TRBV9 | - | CASSPTITMRTGELFF | TGTGCCAGCAGCCCTACTATCACCATGAGGACCGGGGAGCTGTTTTTT
few | TRBJ2-1 | TRBV15 | - | CATSRAFGARGNEQFF | TGTGCCACCAGCAGAGCCTTTGGGGCGAGGGGCAATGAGCAGTTCTTC
- | TRBJ1-6 | TRBV14 | - | CASSPGGGSPLHF | TGTGCCAGCAGCCCCGGGGGCGGATCACCCCTCCACTTT
- | TRBJ1-5 | TRBV7-2 | - | CASSFQGTGNQPQHF | TGTGCCAGCAGCTTCCAGGGCACCGGCAATCAGCCCCAGCATTTT
- | TRBJ1-1 | TRBV5-6 | - | CASSLANGGNTEAFF | TGTGCCAGCAGCTTGGCCAACGGGGGCAACACTGAAGCTTTCTTT
once | TRBJ2-2 | TRBV27 | TRBD2 | CASSYGTSGRGYTGELFF | TGTGCCAGCAGTTACGGGACTAGCGGGAGGGGATACACCGGGGAGCTGTTTTTT
- | TRBJ2-1 | TRBV6-1 | TRBD2 | CATQALAGDNEQFF | TGTGCCACCCAAGCTTTAGCGGGGGACAATGAGCAGTTCTTC
few | TRBJ1-2 | TRBV15 | TRBD1 | CATSRATGAYGYTF | TGTGCCACCAGCAGAGCCACAGGGGCCTATGGCTACACCTTC
once | TRBJ2-7 | TRBV9 | - | CASSAQESSYEQYF | TGTGCCAGCAGCGCACAGGAAAGCTCCTACGAGCAGTACTTC
- | TRBJ1-1 | TRBV30 | - | CAWSPSWARLNTEAFF | TGTGCCTGGAGTCCCTCCTGGGCCCGATTGAACACTGAAGCTTTCTTT
- | TRBJ2-7 | TRBV18 | TRBD1 | CASSPDRVSGEQYF | TGTGCCAGCTCACCCGACAGGGTCTCGGGCGAGCAGTACTTC
- | TRBJ1-4 | TRBV27 | - | CASSYRRINEKLFF | TGTGCCAGCTCCTACAGAAGAATTAATGAAAAACTGTTTTTT